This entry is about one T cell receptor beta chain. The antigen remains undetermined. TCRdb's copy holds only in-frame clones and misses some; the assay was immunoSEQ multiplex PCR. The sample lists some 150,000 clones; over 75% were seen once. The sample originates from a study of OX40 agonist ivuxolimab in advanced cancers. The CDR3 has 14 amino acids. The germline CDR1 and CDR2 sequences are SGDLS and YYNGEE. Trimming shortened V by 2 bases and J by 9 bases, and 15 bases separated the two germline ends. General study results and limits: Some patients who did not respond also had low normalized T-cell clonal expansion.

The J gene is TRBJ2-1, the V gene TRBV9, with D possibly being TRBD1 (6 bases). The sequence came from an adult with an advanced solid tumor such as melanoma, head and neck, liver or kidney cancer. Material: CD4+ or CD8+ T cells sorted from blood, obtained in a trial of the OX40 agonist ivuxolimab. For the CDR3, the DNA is TGTGCCAGCAGCGTGCCCCCACAGGGTAGTGAGCAGTTCTTC. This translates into CASSVPPQGSEQFF.